This TCR beta chain derives from a study of graft-versus-host responses after intestinal transplantation. Study as a whole: Every recipient underwent anti-thymocyte globulin induction, then tacrolimus and steroids for two to three years. Study results and caveats: GvH clones turned up in recipient marrow; some had shown up first in ileum or blood.

Clones were read by immunoSEQ multiplex PCR, and TCRdb kept only the in-frame ones, dropping some. The table has roughly 11,000 clones, around four fifths seen once. Lymphocytes from graft epithelium and lamina propria were isolated. The germline gives CDR1 SGDLS, CDR2 YYNGEE. V gave up 4 bases and J gave up 3 bases, with 13 bases separating them. CDR3 length equals 14 residues. In the case of this clone: Its antigen is still unknown.

The rearrangement links TRBV9 to TRBJ1-1; D perhaps matches TRBD1 (5 bases). The clonotype was recovered from a human patient who received an intestinal transplant, so some T cells may come from the graft donor. The source was ileum tissue, collected 23 days after intestinal transplant. CDR3 region: CASSPRGGYTEAFF. The CDR3 DNA reads TGTGCCAGCAGCCCTCGGGGGGGGTACACTGAAGCTTTCTTT.